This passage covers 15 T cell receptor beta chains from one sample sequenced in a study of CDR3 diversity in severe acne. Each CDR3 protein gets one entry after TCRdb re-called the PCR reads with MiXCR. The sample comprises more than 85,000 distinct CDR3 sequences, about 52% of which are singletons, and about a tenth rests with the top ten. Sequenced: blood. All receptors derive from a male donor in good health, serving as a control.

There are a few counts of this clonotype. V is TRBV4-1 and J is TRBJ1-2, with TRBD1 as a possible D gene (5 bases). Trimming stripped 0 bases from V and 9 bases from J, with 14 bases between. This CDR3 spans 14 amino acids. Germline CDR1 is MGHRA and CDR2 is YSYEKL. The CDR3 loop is CASSQEPRDARYTF. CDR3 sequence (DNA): TGCGCCAGCAGCCAAGAACCTAGGGACGCGCGCTACACCTTC.

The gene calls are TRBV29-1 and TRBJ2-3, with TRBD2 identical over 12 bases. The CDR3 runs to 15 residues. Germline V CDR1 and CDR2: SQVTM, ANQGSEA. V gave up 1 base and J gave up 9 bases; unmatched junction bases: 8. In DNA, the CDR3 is TGCAGCGTTGAAGGGGCTAGCGGGGGGGCGGCCACGCAGTATTTT. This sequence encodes CSVEGASGGAATQYF.

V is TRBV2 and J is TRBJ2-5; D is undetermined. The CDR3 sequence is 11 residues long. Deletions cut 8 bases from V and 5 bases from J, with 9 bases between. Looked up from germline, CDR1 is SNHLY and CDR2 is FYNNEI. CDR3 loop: CASPLGETQYF. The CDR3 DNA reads TGTGCCAGCCCACTTGGGGAGACCCAGTACTTC.

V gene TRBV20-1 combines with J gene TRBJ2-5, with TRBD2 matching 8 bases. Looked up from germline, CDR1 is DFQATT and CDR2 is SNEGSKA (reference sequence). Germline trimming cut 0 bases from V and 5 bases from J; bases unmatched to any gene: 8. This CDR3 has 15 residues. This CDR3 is CSARDPAGGWETQYF. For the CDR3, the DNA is TGCAGTGCTAGAGATCCCGCGGGAGGTTGGGAGACCCAGTACTTC.

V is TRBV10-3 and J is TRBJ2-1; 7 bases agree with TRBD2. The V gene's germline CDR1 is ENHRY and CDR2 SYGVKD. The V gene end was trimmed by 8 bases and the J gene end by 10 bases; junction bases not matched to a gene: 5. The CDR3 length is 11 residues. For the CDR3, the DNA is TGTGCCATCGAGGCGGGGGTAGAGCAGTTCTTC. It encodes CAIEAGVEQFF.

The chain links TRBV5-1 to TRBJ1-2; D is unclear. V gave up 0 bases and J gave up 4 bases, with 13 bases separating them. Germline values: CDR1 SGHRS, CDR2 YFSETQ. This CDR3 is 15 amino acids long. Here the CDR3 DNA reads TGCGCCAGCAGCTTGGTAGGTCCCACCACCTATGGCTACACCTTC. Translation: CASSLVGPTTYGYTF.

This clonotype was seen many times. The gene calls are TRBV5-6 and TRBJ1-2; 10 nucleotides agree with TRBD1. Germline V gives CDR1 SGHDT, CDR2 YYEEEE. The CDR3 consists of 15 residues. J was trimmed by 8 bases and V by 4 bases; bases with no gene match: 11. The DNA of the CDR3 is TGTGCCAGCAGCCTCCGAGGGACAGGGGAAGGAGGCTACACCTTC. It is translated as CASSLRGTGEGGYTF.

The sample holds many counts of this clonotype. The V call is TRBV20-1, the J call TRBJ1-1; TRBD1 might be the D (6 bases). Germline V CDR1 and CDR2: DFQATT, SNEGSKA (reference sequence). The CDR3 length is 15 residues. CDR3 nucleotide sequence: TGCAGGGCTTTCCCCCCCTACGGGGGCAACACTGAAGCTTTCTTT. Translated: CRAFPPYGGNTEAFF.

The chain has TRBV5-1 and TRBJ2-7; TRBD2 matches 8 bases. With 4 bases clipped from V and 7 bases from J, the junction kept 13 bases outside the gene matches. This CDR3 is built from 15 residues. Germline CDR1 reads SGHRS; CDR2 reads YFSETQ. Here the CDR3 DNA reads TGCGCCAGCAGCGAGGGCGGGACTAGTAGGAATGAGCAGTACTTC. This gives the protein CASSEGGTSRNEQYF.

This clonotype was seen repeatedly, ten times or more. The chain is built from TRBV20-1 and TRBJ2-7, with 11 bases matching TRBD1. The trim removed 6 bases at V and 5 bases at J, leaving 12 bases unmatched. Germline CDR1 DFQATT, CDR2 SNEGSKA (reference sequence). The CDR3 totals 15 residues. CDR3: CSAAGTGGLRDEQYF. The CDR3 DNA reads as TGCAGTGCGGCTGGGACAGGGGGACTTAGGGACGAGCAGTACTTC.

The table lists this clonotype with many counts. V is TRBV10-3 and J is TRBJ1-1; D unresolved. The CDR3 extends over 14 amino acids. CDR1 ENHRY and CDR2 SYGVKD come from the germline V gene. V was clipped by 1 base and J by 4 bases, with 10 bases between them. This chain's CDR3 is CAISELEGITEAFF. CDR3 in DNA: TGTGCCATCAGTGAGTTGGAGGGAATCACTGAAGCTTTCTTT.

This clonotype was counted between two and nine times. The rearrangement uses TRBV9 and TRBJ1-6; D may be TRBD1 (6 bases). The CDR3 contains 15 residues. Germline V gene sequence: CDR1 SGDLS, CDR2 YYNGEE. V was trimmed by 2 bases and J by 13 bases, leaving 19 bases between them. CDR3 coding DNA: TGTGCCAGCAGCGTCTCCGGCCGCCAGGGGTTGCCCCTCCACTTT. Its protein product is CASSVSGRQGLPLHF.

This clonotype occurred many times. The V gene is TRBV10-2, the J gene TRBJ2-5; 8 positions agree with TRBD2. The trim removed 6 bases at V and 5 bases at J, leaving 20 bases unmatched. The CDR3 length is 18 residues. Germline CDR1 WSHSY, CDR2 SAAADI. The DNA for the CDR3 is TGCGCCAGCAGAGTGTCCGTCCCCAGCGGGGGCTCCGGCGAGACCCAGTACTTC. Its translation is CASRVSVPSGGSGETQYF.

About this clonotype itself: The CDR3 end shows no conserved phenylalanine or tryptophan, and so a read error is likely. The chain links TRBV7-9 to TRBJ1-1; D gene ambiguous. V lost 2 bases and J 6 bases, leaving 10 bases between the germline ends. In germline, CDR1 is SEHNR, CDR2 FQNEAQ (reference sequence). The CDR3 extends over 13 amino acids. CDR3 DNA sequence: TGTGCCAGCAGCTTAACCGGGATCCCTGAAGCTTTCTTA. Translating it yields CASSLTGIPEAFL.

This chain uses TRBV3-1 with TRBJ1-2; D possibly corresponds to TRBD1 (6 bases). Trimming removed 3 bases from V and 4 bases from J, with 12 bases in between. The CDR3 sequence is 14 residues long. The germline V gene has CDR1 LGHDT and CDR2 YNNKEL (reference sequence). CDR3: CASSHQGGSYGYTF. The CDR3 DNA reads TGTGCCAGCAGCCACCAAGGGGGAAGCTATGGCTACACCTTC. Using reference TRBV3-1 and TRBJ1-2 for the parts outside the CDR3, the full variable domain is DTAVSQTPKYLVTQMGNDKSIKCEQNLGHDTMYWYKQDSKKFLKIMFSYNNKELIINETVPNRFSPKSPDKAHLNLHINSLELGDSAVYFCASSHQGGSYGYTFGSGTRLTVV.